The following is a T cell receptor beta chain sequence with its context. The target antigen is unknown. Assay: immunoSEQ multiplex PCR; the TCRdb copy retains only in-frame clones and omits some. The sample records nearly 100,000 clones, nearly 90% being singletons. The sample originates from a study of T cell responses to AZD1222 COVID-19 vaccine. Notes on the study in general: Close to half of all spike-specific TCRs reportedly target regions of the variants that are unmutated. Spike-wide vaccine-associated CD4 TCRs dominated at 160-218 and 743-854.

The source is an adult in good health. The sample consisted of peripheral blood, taken on day 0 of AZD1222 vaccination.

CDR3 in DNA: TGTGCCAGCAGCTTCGGGGGGGACGAGCAGTACTTC. It codes for CASSFGGDEQYF. The chain uses TRBV11-3 and TRBJ2-7, with 8 bases identical to TRBD2. Germline CDR1 SGHNT, CDR2 YENEEA. CDR3 size: 12 residues. Trimming cost V 3 bases and J 5 bases; bases outside gene matches: 0.